This T cell receptor beta chain was captured in a study of siplizumab effects on memory and regulatory T cells. Produced via immunoSEQ multiplex PCR; TCRdb's table is partial and in-frame only. The sample comprises tens of thousands of clones, 85% to 95% of which are singletons, and roughly 20% rests with the top ten. Input material: CD8+ T cells sorted from blood. This clonotype originated in a human donor in good health.

The CDR3: CATSRYRSWEGNTGELFF. In nucleotides, the CDR3 is TGTGCCACCAGCAGATATAGGTCGTGGGAAGGGAACACCGGGGAGCTGTTTTTT. V and J are TRBV15 and TRBJ2-2; no clear D gene. The CDR3 extends over 18 amino acids. With 2 bases removed from V and 1 base from J, the gap between germline ends came to 17 bases. Germline V gene sequence: CDR1 LNHNV, CDR2 YYDKDF (reference sequence). Using reference TRBV15 and TRBJ2-2 for the parts outside the CDR3, the full variable domain is DAMVIQNPRYQVTQFGKPVTLSCSQTLNHNVMYWYQQKSSQAPKLLFHYYDKDFNNEADTPDNFQSRRPNTSFCFLDIRSPGLGDTAMYLCATSRYRSWEGNTGELFFGEGSRLTVL.